Listed below are T cell receptor beta chains from one sample, sequenced in a study of T-cell reconstitution after alpha-beta-depleted transplantation in children. TCRdb fed the PCR reads into MiXCR, producing one record per CDR3 protein. Of about 250,000 distinct CDR3 sequences listed, roughly a quarter are singletons. Source: PBMCs, mostly from graft donor cells, taken 360 days after TCRalphabeta/CD19-depleted stem cell transplant. All receptors derive from a female patient between 2 and 15 years old who had a stem cell transplant for congenital amegakaryocytic thrombocytopenia, so the T cells may come from the graft donor. The conserved cysteine and the conserved F or W are not part of the CDR3 here. The order of the fields is CDR3 protein, V gene, J gene.

CDR3aa: ASSLALSGGYNEQF; v_gene: TRBV5-1; j_gene: TRBJ2-1
CDR3aa: ASSLADSYRWGETQY; v_gene: TRBV5-5; j_gene: TRBJ2-5
CDR3aa: ASSEAVIANSPLH; v_gene: TRBV6-1; j_gene: TRBJ1-6
CDR3aa: SASHRGSGETQY; v_gene: TRBV20-1; j_gene: TRBJ2-5
CDR3aa: ASSTQLGAYGYT; v_gene: TRBV14; j_gene: TRBJ1-2
CDR3aa: ASSWNTEAF; v_gene: TRBV12-3/TRBV12-4; j_gene: TRBJ1-1
CDR3aa: ASSVEVGDEAF; v_gene: TRBV6-4; j_gene: TRBJ1-1
CDR3aa: ATSRESRDQKEQF; v_gene: TRBV15; j_gene: TRBJ2-1
CDR3aa: AISIRENTEAF; v_gene: TRBV10-3; j_gene: TRBJ1-1
CDR3aa: ASEPGLAGGDTY; v_gene: TRBV12-3/TRBV12-4; j_gene: TRBJ2-7
CDR3aa: ASSHLRRSSYNEQF; v_gene: TRBV3-1; j_gene: TRBJ2-1
CDR3aa: ASSDRAGGAETQY; v_gene: TRBV12-3/TRBV12-4; j_gene: TRBJ2-5
CDR3aa: ASSPGQGIDTQY; v_gene: TRBV4-2; j_gene: TRBJ2-3
CDR3aa: ASSLSDSRSYEQY; v_gene: TRBV28; j_gene: TRBJ2-7
CDR3aa: AWEPGLANNEQF; v_gene: TRBV30; j_gene: TRBJ2-1
CDR3aa: AISGGAFQETQY; v_gene: TRBV10-3; j_gene: TRBJ2-5
CDR3aa: ASSLDSEKLF; v_gene: TRBV5-1; j_gene: TRBJ1-4
CDR3aa: SARGLAHEQY; v_gene: TRBV20-1; j_gene: TRBJ2-7
CDR3aa: ASSLAGRSNQPQH; v_gene: TRBV5-1; j_gene: TRBJ1-5
CDR3aa: ASQQGATDTQY; v_gene: TRBV2; j_gene: TRBJ2-3
CDR3aa: ASWQDWTEAF; v_gene: TRBV6-6; j_gene: TRBJ1-1
CDR3aa: ASSQHQGPREKLF; v_gene: TRBV6-1; j_gene: TRBJ1-4
CDR3aa: ASSDGRGGEQF; v_gene: TRBV12-3/TRBV12-4; j_gene: TRBJ2-1
CDR3aa: ASSQEPGPHNEQF; v_gene: TRBV3-1; j_gene: TRBJ2-1
CDR3aa: ASSQRTGVFSLGDQPQH; v_gene: TRBV19; j_gene: TRBJ1-5
CDR3aa: ASSLMGLTPGQPQH; v_gene: TRBV7-2; j_gene: TRBJ1-5
CDR3aa: SVDRTGTYGYT; v_gene: TRBV29-1; j_gene: TRBJ1-2
CDR3aa: AISDRDKGDEQF; v_gene: TRBV10-3; j_gene: TRBJ2-1
CDR3aa: ASRPRGDPRFNEQF; v_gene: TRBV28; j_gene: TRBJ2-1
CDR3aa: ASSQEKSYEQF; v_gene: TRBV4-3; j_gene: TRBJ2-1
CDR3aa: ASSQLGQGDYGYT; v_gene: TRBV28; j_gene: TRBJ1-2
CDR3aa: ATNLGTDTQY; v_gene: TRBV15; j_gene: TRBJ2-3
CDR3aa: ATSDLSGQGSNEQF; v_gene: TRBV24-1; j_gene: TRBJ2-1
CDR3aa: ASLRAKGAYNSPLH; v_gene: TRBV6-2/TRBV6-3; j_gene: TRBJ1-6
CDR3aa: SARDPAGSSYEQY; v_gene: TRBV20-1; j_gene: TRBJ2-7
CDR3aa: ASSTGTGGVSTEAF; v_gene: TRBV27; j_gene: TRBJ1-1
CDR3aa: ATSRVSSEQY; v_gene: TRBV15; j_gene: TRBJ2-7